The T cell receptor beta chain described here comes from a study of T cell changes during pregnancy in multiple sclerosis (dated by TCRdb to between 2018 and 2021). A note on the overall study: Changes in the T cell repertoire over the course of pregnancy were examined in this study in women with multiple sclerosis.

The sample holds one count of this clone. Its antigen specificity is not known. Per-base qualities were not stored, and no clone one base away is much larger. The library was obtained by the immunoSEQ multiplex PCR assay. In TCRdb, the immuneACCESS table is reduced to in-frame sequences with V and J assigned. These tables do not hold every clone; where another copy was compared, an unresolved V gene accounts for under half, and the others remain unexplained. The sample table contains some 70,000 clones; only one count was recorded for approximately 92% of them. The top ten hold approximately 2.8% of the sample. The sequence derives from a female donor in good health, enrolled as a control in a pregnancy study. The sample consisted of CD8+ T cells from peripheral blood mononuclear cells, taken in the third trimester of pregnancy.

The encoded CDR3 is CASSPGLAGALGGELFF. The nucleotides are TGTGCCAGCAGCCCTGGACTAGCGGGGGCCCTCGGCGGGGAGCTGTTTTTT. Recombination linked TRBV5-8 to TRBJ2-2; 13 of the junction bases match TRBD2. The junction shows trimming of 4 bases on V and 7 bases on J, and the gene matches do not reach 10 bases of it. The CDR1 and CDR2 encoded by the germline V gene are SGHTS and YDEGEE. The CDR3 covers 17 residues, taking in both the cysteine and the phenylalanine. Left in the record is the CDR3 DNA by itself, 51 bases read in frame from the first base.